Below, one T cell receptor (beta chain) is given with its context. Its recognized antigen is unknown. Base quality data are lacking; no much larger clone is found one base away. Sequencing of TCRB CDR3 was done on genomic DNA with the immunoSEQ assay. The original pipeline was this. Only productive TCRB rearrangements were included in the analyses. Defining a clone by its unique TCRB CDR3 sequence, the study calculated clonality as a productive clonality index derived from Shannon entropy. The template counts of each clone relative to the total templates per sample were used to calculate repertoire overlap between two samples. Flow cytometry-measured V-gene usage correlated with V-gene usage from TCRB sequencing, with a Spearman r of roughly 0.61. TCRdb re-hosts the immuneACCESS table, in-frame sequences only. Its copies lack some clones; in the studies checked, an unresolved V gene accounts for under half of them, and the cause for the rest is not known. V and J calls and clone size are as listed in that table; D and trimming were resolved from the DNA. The sample table lists about 10,000 clones, 77% of them with a count of one. Of the sample, over 20% falls within the top ten clones.

Healthy controls were about 19 blood donors whose buffy coats were used, with a median age of around 50 years (range roughly 20-75) and around 53% female. Flow cytometry confirmed the purity of CD4+ and CD8+ cells that had been isolated by positive magnetic bead selection on an AutoMACS. Isolation of peripheral blood mononuclear cells was done through Ficoll-Paque PLUS density gradient separation. Nucleospin Tissue or Tissue XS kits were used to extract DNA from CD4-enriched, CD8-enriched or PBMC samples, and a Qubit 2.0 fluorometer was used for quantification. From cysteine to phenylalanine, the CDR3 is 15 amino acids long. Just the 45-base CDR3 DNA is kept, in frame starting at base 1. The germline V gene sets CDR1 to SGHAT and CDR2 to FQNNGV. From V the trimming removes 2 bases and from J it removes 2 bases, while the gene matches leave 4 bases of the junction unaccounted for. The sample originates from a study of somatic mutations in cytotoxic T cells in rheumatoid arthritis (TCRdb year 2017). At the level of the whole study: Some V beta antibody-stained T-cell populations were flow-sorted on a FACSAria II or Sony SH800 at nearly 100% purity, and sorted V beta1+ cells also underwent TCRB sequencing. To characterize clonality, the study used TCRB deep sequencing while asking whether somatic mutations are carried by expanded CD8+ T-cell clones in newly diagnosed, untreated rheumatoid arthritis. A total of 65 to 70 rheumatoid arthritis patients and more than 15 healthy controls underwent TCRB deep sequencing. Patient and control groups had essentially identical median ages. Study-wide findings and limitations: Several identical CD8+ TCRB sequences were found in both blood and synovial fluid, and in 8 of 65 patients the largest CD8+ clone exceeded 20% of CD8+ cells. Rheumatoid arthritis patients and age-matched healthy controls did not significantly differ in CD8+ T-cell clonality. The finding that TRBV07 was slightly underrepresented in patients was left unadjusted for multiple comparisons. An increase of CD8+ clonality with age was seen in patients (Spearman r=0.49) but not in healthy controls. Viral specificity could not be ruled out by absence from virus-specific databases, and the antigen targets of the expanded CD8+ clones remained unknown.

The chain is encoded by TRBV11-2 joined to TRBJ2-5; TRBD1 agrees with 8 junctional bases. The origin of this receptor is a man aged 45-65 years in good health. Sequencing input: CD8+ T cells sorted from blood. The CDR3: CASSLSRDRQETQYF. The sequence in DNA is TGTGCCAGCAGCTTATCCCGGGACAGGCAAGAGACCCAGTACTTC.